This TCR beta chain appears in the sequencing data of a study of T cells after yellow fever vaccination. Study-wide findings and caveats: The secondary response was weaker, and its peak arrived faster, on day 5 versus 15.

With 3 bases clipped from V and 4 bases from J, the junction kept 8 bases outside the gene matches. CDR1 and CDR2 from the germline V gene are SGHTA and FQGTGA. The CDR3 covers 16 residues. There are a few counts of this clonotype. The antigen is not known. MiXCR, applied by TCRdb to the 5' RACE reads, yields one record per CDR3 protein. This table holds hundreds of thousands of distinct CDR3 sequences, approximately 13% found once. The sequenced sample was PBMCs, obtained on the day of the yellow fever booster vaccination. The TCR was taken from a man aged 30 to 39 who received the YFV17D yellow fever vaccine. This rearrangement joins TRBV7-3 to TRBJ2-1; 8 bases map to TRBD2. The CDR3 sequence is CASSFGGLAGYNEQFF. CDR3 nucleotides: TGTGCCAGCAGCTTTGGGGGGCTAGCGGGTTACAATGAGCAGTTCTTC. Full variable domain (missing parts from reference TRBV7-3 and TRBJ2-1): GAGVSQTPSNKVTEKGKYVELRCDPISGHTALYWYRQSLGQGPEFLIYFQGTGAADDSGLPNDRFFAVRPEGSVSTLKIQRTERGDSAVYLCASSFGGLAGYNEQFFGPGTRLTVL.